This is a list of T cell receptor beta chains from one sample in a study of cytotoxic CD8 clonotypes in ibrutinib-treated CLL. Profiled with immunoSEQ multiplex PCR; TCRdb holds only in-frame clones, not every one. The sample contains fewer than 150,000 clones, roughly 84% of which appear only once. Sequenced material: PBMCs, taken after 24 months of ibrutinib treatment. The origin of the receptors is a human donor with chronic lymphocytic leukemia. Each CDR3 is given with its conserved first and last residue. Each record gives: V gene, J gene, CDR3 length, clone size, D gene, CDR3 protein, CDR3 DNA. D genes are given only for firm matches. Clone size appears in some rows only: once, few, many, or a class for an expanded clone.

>TRBV30|TRBJ1-6|12|NA|NA
CAWRIRNSPLHF
TGTGCCTGGAGGATAAGAAACTCACCCCTCCACTTT
>TRBV9|TRBJ2-3|17|NA|NA
CASSVKASPLRTDTQYF
TGTGCCAGCAGCGTAAAGGCTAGCCCTCTCCGCACAGATACGCAGTATTTT
>TRBV7-6|TRBJ2-3|16|NA|NA
CASSRRSGASTDTQYF
TGTGCCAGCAGCCGACGGAGTGGGGCTAGCACAGATACGCAGTATTTT
>TRBV19|TRBJ1-6|14|NA|NA
CASSSTYRGSPLHF
TGTGCCAGTAGTAGCACCTATCGCGGTTCACCCCTCCACTTT
>TRBV15|TRBJ2-5|18|NA|NA
CATSRDGTGPGGQETQYF
TGTGCCACCAGCAGAGATGGCACAGGACCCGGGGGCCAAGAGACCCAGTACTTC
>TRBV21-1|TRBJ2-4|14|NA|NA
CASTQRGDRYIQYF
TGTGCCAGCACCCAACGCGGGGACAGGTACATTCAGTACTTC
>TRBV5-1|TRBJ2-1|17|NA|TRBD1
CASSFQPGQGRQGEQFF
TGCGCCAGCAGCTTCCAACCGGGACAGGGGCGTCAGGGGGAGCAGTTCTTC
>TRBV5-1|TRBJ2-3|15|NA|TRBD1
CASSFLGQHTDTQYF
TGCGCCAGCAGCTTCCTGGGACAGCACACAGATACGCAGTATTTT
>TRBV7-9|TRBJ1-6|12|few|NA
CASSLGNSPLHF
TGTGCCAGCAGCTTAGGTAATTCACCCCTCCACTTT
>TRBV30|TRBJ1-5|15|NA|NA
CAWSGGTIRDQPQHF
TGTGCCTGGAGCGGCGGGACAATCAGGGACCAGCCCCAGCATTTT
>TRBV6-6|TRBJ1-4|16|NA|NA
CASSWAPTATNEKLFF
TGTGCCAGCAGTTGGGCCCCAACTGCAACTAATGAAAAACTGTTTTTT
>TRBV5-4|TRBJ1-1|12|NA|TRBD1
CASSWPGQGAFF
TGTGCCAGCAGCTGGCCGGGACAGGGAGCTTTCTTT
>TRBV6-4|TRBJ1-1|13|once|TRBD1
CASSDSQGAEAFF
TGTGCCAGCAGTGACTCGCAGGGGGCTGAAGCTTTCTTT
>TRBV4-3|TRBJ2-1|15|NA|NA
CASSQERGHYNEQFF
TGCGCCAGCAGCCAAGAGAGGGGACATTACAATGAGCAGTTCTTC
>TRBV5-1|TRBJ1-4|15|once|NA
CASSLANQGGEKLFF
TGCGCCAGCAGCTTGGCCAACCAGGGAGGGGAAAAACTGTTTTTT
>TRBV5-6|TRBJ1-1|16|NA|NA
CASSLFLGVKNTEAFF
TGTGCCAGCAGCTTATTCTTAGGGGTAAAGAACACTGAAGCTTTCTTT
>TRBV7-8|TRBJ1-6|15|NA|NA
CASSLGWGADSPLHF
TGTGCCAGCAGCTTAGGTTGGGGCGCGGATTCACCCCTCCACTTT
>TRBV5-1|TRBJ1-6|13|NA|NA
CASSLESLTPLHF
TGCGCCAGCAGCTTGGAGTCGTTGACACCCCTCCACTTT
>TRBV5-6|TRBJ2-1|15|NA|NA
CASSFAGAPYNEQFF
TGTGCCAGCAGCTTTGCCGGGGCACCTTACAATGAGCAGTTCTTC
>TRBV28|TRBJ1-2|14|NA|NA
CASSLIGPNYGYTF
TGTGCCAGCAGTTTAATTGGGCCTAACTATGGCTACACCTTC
>TRBV7-2|TRBJ2-3|13|NA|NA
CASSSQRTDTQYF
TGTGCCAGCAGCTCACAGAGGACAGATACGCAGTATTTT
>TRBV5-4|TRBJ1-5|16|NA|NA
CASSWGPADGGQPQHF
TGTGCCAGCAGCTGGGGGCCCGCGGACGGCGGTCAGCCCCAGCATTTT
>TRBV2|TRBJ1-2|13|NA|NA
CASSVAGSYGYTF
TGTGCCAGCAGTGTTGCAGGGTCATATGGCTACACCTTC
>TRBV5-8|TRBJ2-7|13|NA|NA
CASRSLSSYEQYF
TGTGCCAGCAGGTCCTTAAGCTCCTACGAGCAGTACTTC
>TRBV28|TRBJ2-6|11|NA|NA
CATNGANVLTF
TGTGCCACAAATGGGGCCAACGTCCTGACTTTC
>TRBV7-2|TRBJ2-3|15|NA|TRBD2
CASSLWRGITDTQYF
TGTGCCAGCAGCTTGTGGCGGGGGATCACAGATACGCAGTATTTT
>TRBV7-2|TRBJ2-2|16|NA|NA
CASSQNWGENTGELFF
TGTGCCAGCAGCCAAAATTGGGGCGAGAACACCGGGGAGCTGTTTTTT
>TRBV6-5|TRBJ1-6|14|few|NA
CASSYVGSDSPLHF
TGTGCCAGCAGTTACGTAGGGTCGGATTCACCCCTCCACTTT
>TRBV4-1|TRBJ2-7|16|few|TRBD2
CASSQEDGGISYEQYF
TGCGCCAGCAGCCAAGAGGACGGGGGGATATCCTACGAGCAGTACTTC
>TRBV7-9|TRBJ1-2|14|NA|NA
CASSLAWRGVGYTF
TGTGCCAGCAGCTTAGCGTGGCGGGGAGTGGGCTACACCTTC
>TRBV7-2|TRBJ1-2|14|few|TRBD1
CASSLPGQAGGYTF
TGTGCCAGCAGCTTACCCGGACAGGCGGGGGGCTACACCTTC
>TRBV5-1|TRBJ2-3|16|NA|NA
CASSPGVASGTDTQYF
TGCGCCAGCAGCCCCGGGGTCGCTAGCGGCACAGATACGCAGTATTTT
>TRBV15|TRBJ2-3|17|NA|TRBD2
CATSRGLAGATTDTQYF
TGTGCCACCAGCAGGGGACTAGCGGGGGCCACCACAGATACGCAGTATTTT
>TRBV28|TRBJ2-7|12|NA|NA
CASSLSFYEQYF
TGTGCCAGCAGTTTATCCTTCTACGAGCAGTACTTC
>TRBV5-5|TRBJ2-5|14|NA|TRBD2
CASRIGGNQETQYF
TGTGCCAGCAGAATCGGGGGGAACCAAGAGACCCAGTACTTC
>TRBV7-3|TRBJ2-7|13|NA|NA
CASSVTESYEQYF
TGTGCCAGCAGCGTAACAGAGTCCTACGAGCAGTACTTC
>TRBV2|TRBJ2-5|14|NA|NA
CASNILAAQETQYF
TGTGCCAGCAACATTTTAGCGGCCCAAGAGACCCAGTACTTC
>TRBV27|TRBJ2-7|15|NA|NA
CASRYQGGPSYEQYF
TGTGCCAGCAGGTACCAGGGGGGGCCTTCCTACGAGCAGTACTTC
>TRBV7-8|TRBJ2-7|13|NA|NA
CASSSGHTYEQYF
TGTGCCAGCAGCTCGGGACATACCTACGAGCAGTACTTC
>TRBV5-1|TRBJ1-1|15|NA|NA
CASSVASGANTEAFF
TGCGCCAGCAGCGTCGCCTCGGGGGCGAACACTGAAGCTTTCTTT
>TRBV10-3|TRBJ1-5|14|NA|NA
CAISPDSSNQPQHF
TGTGCCATCAGTCCTGACAGTAGCAATCAGCCCCAGCATTTT
>TRBV7-2|TRBJ2-7|14|once|TRBD1
CASSPRQGPYEQYF
TGTGCCAGCAGCCCCCGACAGGGCCCCTACGAGCAGTACTTC